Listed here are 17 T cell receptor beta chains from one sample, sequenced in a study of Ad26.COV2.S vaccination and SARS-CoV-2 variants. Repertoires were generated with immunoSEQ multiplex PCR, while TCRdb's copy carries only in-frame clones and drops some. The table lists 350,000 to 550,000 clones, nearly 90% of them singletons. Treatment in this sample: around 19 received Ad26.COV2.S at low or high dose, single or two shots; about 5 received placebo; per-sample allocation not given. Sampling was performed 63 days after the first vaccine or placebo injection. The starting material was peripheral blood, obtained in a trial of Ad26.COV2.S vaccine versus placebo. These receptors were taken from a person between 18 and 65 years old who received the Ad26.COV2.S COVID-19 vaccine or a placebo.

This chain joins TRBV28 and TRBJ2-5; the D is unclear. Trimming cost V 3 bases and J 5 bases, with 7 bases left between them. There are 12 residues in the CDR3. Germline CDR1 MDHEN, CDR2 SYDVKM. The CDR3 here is CASSLDPETQYF. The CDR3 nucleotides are TGTGCCAGCAGTTTGGACCCCGAGACCCAGTACTTC.

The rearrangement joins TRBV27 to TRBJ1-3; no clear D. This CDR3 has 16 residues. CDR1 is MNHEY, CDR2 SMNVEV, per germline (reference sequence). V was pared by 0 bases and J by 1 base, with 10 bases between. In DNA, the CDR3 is TGTGCCAGCAGTTTATCGGGCGGCCTTTCTGGAAACACCATATATTTT. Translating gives CASSLSGGLSGNTIYF.

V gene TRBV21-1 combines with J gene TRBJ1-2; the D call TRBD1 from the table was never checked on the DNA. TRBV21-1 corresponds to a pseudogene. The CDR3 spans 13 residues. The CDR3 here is CASSKRKQGAHTF. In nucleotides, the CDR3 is TGTGCCAGCAGCAAACGAAAACAGGGAGCACACACCTTC.

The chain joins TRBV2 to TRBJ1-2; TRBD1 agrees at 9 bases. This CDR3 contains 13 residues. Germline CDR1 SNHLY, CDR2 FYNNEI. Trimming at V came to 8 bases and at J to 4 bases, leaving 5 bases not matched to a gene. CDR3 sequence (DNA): TGTGCCAGCGGGGGGGACAGGGCCTATGGCTACACCTTC. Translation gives CASGGDRAYGYTF.

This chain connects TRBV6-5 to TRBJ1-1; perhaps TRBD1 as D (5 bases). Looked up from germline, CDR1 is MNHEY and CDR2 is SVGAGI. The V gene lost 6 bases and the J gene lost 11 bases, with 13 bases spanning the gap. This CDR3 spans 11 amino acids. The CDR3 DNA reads TGTGCCAGCAGCCAATTCGGGGACGCTTTCTTT. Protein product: CASSQFGDAFF.

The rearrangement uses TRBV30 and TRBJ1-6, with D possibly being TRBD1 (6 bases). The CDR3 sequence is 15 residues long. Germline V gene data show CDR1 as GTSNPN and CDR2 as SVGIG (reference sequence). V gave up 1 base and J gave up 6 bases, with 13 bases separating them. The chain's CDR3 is CAWSASGQVNSPLHF. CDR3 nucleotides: TGTGCCTGGAGTGCTTCGGGACAAGTTAATTCACCCCTCCACTTT.

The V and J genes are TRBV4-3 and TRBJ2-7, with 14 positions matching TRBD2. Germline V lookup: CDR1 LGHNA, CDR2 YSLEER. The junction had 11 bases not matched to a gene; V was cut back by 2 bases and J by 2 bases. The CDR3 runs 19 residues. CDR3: CASSQKGTSGGGRAYEQYF. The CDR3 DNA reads TGCGCCAGCAGCCAAAAAGGGACTAGCGGGGGTGGTCGGGCCTACGAGCAGTACTTC.

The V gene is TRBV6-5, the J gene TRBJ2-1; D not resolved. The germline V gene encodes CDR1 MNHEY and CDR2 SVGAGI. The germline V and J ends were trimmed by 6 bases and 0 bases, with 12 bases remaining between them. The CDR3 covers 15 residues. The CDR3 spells CASRKQHSSYNEQFF. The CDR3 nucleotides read TGTGCCAGCAGAAAACAACATAGCTCCTACAATGAGCAGTTCTTC.

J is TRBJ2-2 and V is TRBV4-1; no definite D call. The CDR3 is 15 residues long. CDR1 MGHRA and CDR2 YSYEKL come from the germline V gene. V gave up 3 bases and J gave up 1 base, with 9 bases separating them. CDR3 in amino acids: CASSHPTVNTGELFF. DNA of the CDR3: TGCGCCAGCAGCCACCCTACAGTGAACACCGGGGAGCTGTTTTTT.

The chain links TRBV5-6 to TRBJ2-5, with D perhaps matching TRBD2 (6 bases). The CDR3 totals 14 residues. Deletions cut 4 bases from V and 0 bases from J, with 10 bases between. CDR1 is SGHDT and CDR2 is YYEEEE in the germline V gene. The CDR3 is CASSHPGDQETQYF. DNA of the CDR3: TGTGCCAGCAGCCACCCGGGGGACCAAGAGACCCAGTACTTC.

CDR3 sequence (DNA): TGTGCCAGCAGTGAAGATAGTCAGCCCCAGCATTTT. Protein: CASSEDSQPQHF. This sequence joins TRBV2 and TRBJ1-5; unclear D gene. This CDR3 comprises 12 residues. Trimming shortened V by 1 base and J by 6 bases, and 4 bases separated the two germline ends. Germline CDR1 reads SNHLY; CDR2 reads FYNNEI.

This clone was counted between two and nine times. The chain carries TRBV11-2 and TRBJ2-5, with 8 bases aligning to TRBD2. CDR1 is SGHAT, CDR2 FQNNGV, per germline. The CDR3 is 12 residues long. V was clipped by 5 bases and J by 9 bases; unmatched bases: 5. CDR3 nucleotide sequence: TGTGCCAGCAGCCCCCTCGGGGGGGCCCAGTACTTC. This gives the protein CASSPLGGAQYF.

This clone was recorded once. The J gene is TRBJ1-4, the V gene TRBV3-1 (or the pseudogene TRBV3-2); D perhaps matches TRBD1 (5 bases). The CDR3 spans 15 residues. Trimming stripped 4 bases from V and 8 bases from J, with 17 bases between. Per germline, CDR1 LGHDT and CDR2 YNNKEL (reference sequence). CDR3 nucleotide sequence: TGTGCCAGCAGCCTTACAGGAGTAGAAGGGGAAAAACTGTTTTTT. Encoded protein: CASSLTGVEGEKLFF.

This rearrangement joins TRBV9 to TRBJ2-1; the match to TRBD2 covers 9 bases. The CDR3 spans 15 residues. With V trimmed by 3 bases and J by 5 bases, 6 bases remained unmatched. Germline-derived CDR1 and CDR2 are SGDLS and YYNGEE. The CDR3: CASSGSGGGDNEQFF. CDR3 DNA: TGTGCCAGCAGCGGTAGCGGGGGAGGGGACAATGAGCAGTTCTTC.

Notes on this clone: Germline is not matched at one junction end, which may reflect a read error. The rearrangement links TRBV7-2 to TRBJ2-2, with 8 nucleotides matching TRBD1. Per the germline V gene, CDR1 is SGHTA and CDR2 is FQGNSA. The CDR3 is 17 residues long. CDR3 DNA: TGTGCCAGCAGCGTAGCAACGGGACAGGCCAACACCGGGGAGCTGTTTTTT. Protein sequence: CASSVATGQANTGELFF.

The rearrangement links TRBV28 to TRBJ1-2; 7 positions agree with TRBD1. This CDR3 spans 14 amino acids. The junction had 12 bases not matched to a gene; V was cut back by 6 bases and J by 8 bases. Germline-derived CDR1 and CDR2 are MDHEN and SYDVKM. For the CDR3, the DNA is TGTGCCAGCAGCTCTCCGGGACAGCCGGCGGGCTACACCTTC. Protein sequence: CASSSPGQPAGYTF.

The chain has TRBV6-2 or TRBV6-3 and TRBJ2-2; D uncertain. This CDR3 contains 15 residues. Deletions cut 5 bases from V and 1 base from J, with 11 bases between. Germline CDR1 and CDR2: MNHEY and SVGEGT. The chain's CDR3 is CASSGLSWNTGELFF. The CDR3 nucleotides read TGTGCCAGCAGTGGGCTGAGCTGGAACACCGGGGAGCTGTTTTTT.